What follows are 24 T cell receptor beta chains derived from one specimen sequenced in a study of identical twins. MiXCR, applied by TCRdb to the 5' RACE reads, yields one record per CDR3 protein. The table records around 650,000 distinct CDR3 sequences, 7.1% of them present only once. This sample also appeared in a second study, on yellow fever vaccine responses in identical twins.

The material sequenced was PBMCs. These receptors were collected from a woman aged 18-35 years in good health.

This clonotype has only one observation. The chain recombines TRBV29-1 with TRBJ1-1; TRBD1 might be the D (5 bases). CDR3 size: 14 residues. V lost 3 bases, J lost 1 base, and 12 bases lay in between. The germline CDR1 and CDR2 sequences are SQVTM and ANQGSEA. The CDR3 protein is CSVDRAEKNTEAFF. The CDR3 DNA reads as TGCAGCGTTGACAGGGCTGAGAAGAACACTGAAGCTTTCTTT.

This clonotype was detected a few times. V is TRBV4-2 and J is TRBJ2-3; 10 positions agree with TRBD2. J lost 4 bases, V lost 4 bases, and 8 bases had no gene match. This CDR3 spans 16 amino acids. The germline CDR1 and CDR2 sequences are LGHNA and YNFKEQ. CDR3 nucleotide sequence: TGTGCCAGCAGCCGGGGAAGCGGGGGGGCTTCAGATACGCAGTATTTT. Translated, it gives CASSRGSGGASDTQYF.

This clonotype was recorded at least ten times. The rearrangement links TRBV2 to TRBJ2-2; no clear D. Looked up from germline, CDR1 is SNHLY and CDR2 is FYNNEI. The germline V and J ends were trimmed by 3 bases and 2 bases, with 7 bases remaining between them. CDR3 size: 14 residues. The CDR3 coding sequence is TGTGCCAGCAGTGAGCAGGTTAACACCGGGGAGCTGTTTTTT. Translation gives CASSEQVNTGELFF. The full variable domain, in which reference TRBV2 and TRBJ2-2 provide the parts outside the CDR3, is EPEVTQTPSHQVTQMGQEVILRCVPISNHLYFYWYRQILGQKVEFLVSFYNNEISEKSEIFDDQFSVERPDGSNFTLKIRSTKLEDSAMYFCASSEQVNTGELFFGEGSRLTVL.

Ten or more counts support this clonotype. CDR3 residues: CASSLSPLGGYTF. The CDR3 region has the DNA TGTGCCAGCAGCTTGTCCCCTCTCGGTGGCTACACCTTC. This sequence joins TRBV5-5 and TRBJ1-2; D is unclear. This CDR3 region has 13 residues. Trimming took 1 base from V and 7 from J, leaving 11 bases between them. Germline V gives CDR1 SGHKS, CDR2 YYEKEE (reference sequence).

This clonotype turned up a few times. The genes are TRBV14 and TRBJ1-1; D is unclear. CDR3 length: 13 amino acids. V lost 0 bases to trimming and J lost 7 bases, with 9 bases between them. Germline lookup yields CDR1 SGHDN and CDR2 FVKESK. The CDR3 region has the DNA TGTGCCAGCAGCCAAGATGCTAGCTATGAAGCTTTCTTT. Amino acid sequence: CASSQDASYEAFF.

This clonotype was counted a few times. The CDR3 reads CSARFGAEAFF. Written as DNA, the CDR3 is TGCAGTGCTAGGTTCGGGGCTGAAGCTTTCTTT. The chain employs TRBV20-1 and TRBJ1-1; D remains unclear. Germline lookup yields CDR1 DFQATT and CDR2 SNEGSKA (reference sequence). Trimming shortened V by 3 bases and J by 6 bases, and 8 bases separated the two germline ends. This CDR3 contains 11 residues.

This clonotype appeared a few times. The J gene is TRBJ2-1, the V gene TRBV2, with TRBD2 matching over 10 bases. The CDR3 spans 17 residues. Germline CDR1 is SNHLY and CDR2 is FYNNEI. The trim removed 8 bases at V and 3 bases at J, leaving 13 bases unmatched. This CDR3 reads CASAWTSGGALYNEQFF. The CDR3 DNA reads TGTGCCAGCGCGTGGACTAGCGGAGGGGCCCTCTACAATGAGCAGTTCTTC.

The rearrangement links TRBV5-1 to TRBJ2-4, with TRBD1 matching 7 bases. CDR3 size: 15 residues. Germline loops: CDR1 SGHRS, CDR2 YFSETQ. The V segment lost 4 bases and the J segment 8 bases; nucleotides outside the gene matches: 12. The DNA of the CDR3 is TGCGCCAGCAGCGCAACAGGGGACGCTTGGGACATTCAGTACTTC. Translating gives CASSATGDAWDIQYF. The full variable domain, rest sourced from reference TRBV5-1 and TRBJ2-4, is KAGVTQTPRYLIKTRGQQVTLSCSPISGHRSVSWYQQTPGQGLQFLFEYFSETQRNKGNFPGRFSGRQFSNSRSEMNVSTLELGDSALYLCASSATGDAWDIQYFGAGTRLSVL.

This clonotype occurred a few times. The rearrangement uses TRBV5-1 and TRBJ2-7; TRBD1 aligns across 7 bases. The junction had 7 bases not matched to a gene; V was cut back by 4 bases and J by 0 bases. Germline CDR1 and CDR2: SGHRS and YFSETQ. This CDR3 contains 15 residues. CDR3 in amino acids: CASSRQGQSSYEQYF. CDR3 nucleotide sequence: TGCGCCAGCAGCCGTCAGGGACAGAGCTCCTACGAGCAGTACTTC.

This clonotype was observed at least ten times. As DNA, the CDR3 is TGTGCCAGCAGCGTGCAGGGGGTAGCAGGACAGCCCCAGCATTTT. This sequence encodes CASSVQGVAGQPQHF. This chain connects TRBV9 to TRBJ1-5, with TRBD1 matching 7 bases. V was clipped by 2 bases and J by 7 bases; unmatched bases: 9. The CDR3 has 15 residues. CDR1 and CDR2 from the germline V gene are SGDLS and YYNGEE.

This clonotype was counted at least ten times. The rearrangement uses TRBV27 and TRBJ2-7, with TRBD2 matching 8 bases. Germline V gives CDR1 MNHEY, CDR2 SMNVEV (reference sequence). J lost 4 bases, V lost 2 bases, and 10 bases had no gene match. The CDR3 consists of 16 residues. The CDR3 DNA reads TGTGCCAGCAGTTTAGGATATCATCCTAGCGGGTACGAGCAGTACTTC. Amino acid sequence: CASSLGYHPSGYEQYF.

In its sample, this clonotype was seen a few times. The chain uses TRBV7-2 and TRBJ2-7; either TRBD1 or TRBD2 may fit D (5 bases each). V was pared by 5 bases and J by 4 bases, with 12 bases between. CDR1 and CDR2 (germline): SGHTA, FQGNSA. The CDR3 is 13 residues long. The CDR3 spells CASSRDGKYEQYV. Written as DNA, the CDR3 is TGTGCCAGCAGCCGGGACGGAAAATACGAGCAGTACGTC.

The chain links TRBV9 to TRBJ2-1, with no clear D. Looked up from germline, CDR1 is SGDLS and CDR2 is YYNGEE. This CDR3 has 12 residues. V lost 0 bases, J lost 4 bases, and 2 bases lay in between. The CDR3 reads CASSVEYNEQFF. The CDR3 bases are TGTGCCAGCAGCGTAGAGTACAATGAGCAGTTCTTC.

The V and J genes are TRBV4-1 and TRBJ1-5; 7 nucleotides agree with TRBD1. Trimming at V came to 5 bases and at J to 6 bases, leaving 10 bases not matched to a gene. This CDR3 spans 15 amino acids. Per germline, CDR1 MGHRA and CDR2 YSYEKL. The CDR3 sequence is CASSERGLVGQPQHF. CDR3 sequence (DNA): TGCGCCAGCAGCGAAAGGGGGCTAGTGGGTCAGCCCCAGCATTTT.

This clonotype occurred a few times. The chain uses TRBV28 and TRBJ2-2; TRBD2 agrees at 14 bases. This CDR3 spans 17 amino acids. The germline V gene has CDR1 MDHEN and CDR2 SYDVKM. J lost 0 bases, V lost 10 bases, and 7 bases had no gene match. CDR3 in DNA: TGTGCCATTTTGGGACTAGCGGGGGACTCGAACACCGGGGAGCTGTTTTTT. The encoded protein is CAILGLAGDSNTGELFF.

This clonotype was recorded a few times. The chain has TRBV12-3 or TRBV12-4 and TRBJ1-2, with 7 bases aligning to TRBD1. The length of the CDR3 is 14 residues. V shed 5 bases and J 1 base; nucleotides not matched to a gene: 4. Here the CDR3 DNA reads TGTGCCAGCAGTCGAGGGGGCCTTAACTATGGCTACACCTTC. Translation: CASSRGGLNYGYTF.

This chain uses TRBV7-2 with TRBJ2-3; D gene unclear. V lost 2 bases and J lost 2, with 11 bases in between. This CDR3 has 15 amino acids. The germline V gene encodes CDR1 SGHTA and CDR2 FQGNSA. CDR3 protein: CASSLRGRITDTQYF. CDR3 nucleotide sequence: TGTGCCAGCAGCTTACGCGGACGGATCACAGATACGCAGTATTTT.

This clonotype was detected only a few times. The chain carries TRBV12-3 or TRBV12-4 and TRBJ1-5; no clear D. This CDR3 region has 14 residues. The germline V and J ends were trimmed by 3 bases and 2 bases, with 8 bases remaining between them. CDR3 sequence (DNA): TGTGCCAGCAGTTTCGGGTTCGGCAATCAGCCCCAGCATTTT. It translates to CASSFGFGNQPQHF.

This clonotype was found a few times. The chain joins TRBV20-1 to TRBJ2-1, with 8 bases aligning to TRBD2. The V segment lost 3 bases and the J segment 10 bases; nucleotides outside the gene matches: 8. The length of the CDR3 is 13 residues. The germline V gene has CDR1 DFQATT and CDR2 SNEGSKA (reference sequence). CDR3 amino acids: CSARVGSGTEQFF. The CDR3 nucleotides are TGCAGTGCTAGGGTTGGTAGCGGGACAGAGCAGTTCTTC.

The V and J genes are TRBV4-1 and TRBJ2-3; D ambiguous. The CDR3 is made up of 14 amino acids. Germline CDR1 is MGHRA and CDR2 is YSYEKL. V lost 7 bases to trimming and J lost 4 bases, with 15 bases between them. The DNA for the CDR3 is TGCGCCAGCACCCAGCTGGTTTTTGCAGATACGCAGTATTTT. Translating gives CASTQLVFADTQYF.

Many counts were recorded for this clonotype. The rearrangement uses TRBV29-1 and TRBJ2-7; D is uncertain. Germline CDR1 SQVTM, CDR2 ANQGSEA. CDR3 length: 13 amino acids. Trimming pared 2 bases from V and 3 bases from J, leaving 11 bases between. CDR3 in amino acids: CSVETPGSYEQYV. CDR3 nucleotide sequence: TGCAGCGTTGAAACCCCTGGCAGCTACGAGCAGTACGTC.

This clonotype was observed at least ten times. The rearrangement joins TRBV3-1 to TRBJ1-2; 7 nucleotides match TRBD1. The germline CDR1 and CDR2 sequences are LGHDT and YNNKEL (reference sequence). After removal of 3 bases from V and 6 bases from J, the junction contained 7 bases not matched to a gene. The CDR3 loop spans 14 amino acids. CDR3 loop: CASSHQVTGDGYTF. The CDR3 DNA sequence: TGTGCCAGCAGCCATCAGGTTACAGGGGATGGCTACACCTTC.

This clonotype was seen more than once but under ten times. This chain uses TRBV6-5 with TRBJ2-3, with TRBD2 identical over 12 bases. Trimming removed 2 bases from V and 1 base from J; junction bases left unmatched: 1. The germline CDR1 and CDR2 sequences are MNHEY and SVGAGI. The CDR3 extends over 16 amino acids. The CDR3 nucleotides read TGTGCCAGCAGTTACGGGACTAGCGGGCGCACAGATACGCAGTATTTT. Encoded protein: CASSYGTSGRTDTQYF.

The chain uses TRBV7-6 and TRBJ2-3, with D uncertain. The CDR3 spans 15 residues. V was trimmed by 4 bases and J by 2 bases, leaving 13 bases between them. Germline assignment: CDR1 SGHVS and CDR2 FNYEAQ. The CDR3 region is CASSYRLRNTDTQYF. The CDR3 DNA is TGTGCCAGCAGCTACCGATTAAGAAACACAGATACGCAGTATTTT.